This T cell receptor (beta chain) was recovered during a study of T cell responses to AZD1222 COVID-19 vaccine. Overall study results and limits: Only a handful of individuals given AZD1222 were seropositive at baseline.

On this clone itself: Its antigen is unknown.

Looked up from germline, CDR1 is KGHSH and CDR2 is LQKENI. This CDR3 contains 17 residues. The V end was cut by 0 bases, the J end by 0 bases, with 12 bases between. Some clones are missing from TCRdb's copy, which holds only in-frame ones; the method was immunoSEQ multiplex PCR. This table holds about 92,000 clones, approximately 88% found once. The chain uses TRBV18 and TRBJ2-1, with D perhaps TRBD1 or TRBD2 (5 bases each). The receptor comes from an adult in good health. Source: peripheral blood, taken on day 0 of AZD1222 vaccination. The CDR3 DNA reads TGTGCCAGCTCACCACCCCAAGCAGGGAGCTCCTACAATGAGCAGTTCTTC. Protein sequence: CASSPPQAGSSYNEQFF.